The 9 T cell receptor beta chains below were found in one sample sequenced in a study of CD8 T cells in Susac syndrome. The RNA input was roughly 0.45 to 1 ug, and it was reverse transcribed with random hexamers. From the immunoSEQ multiplex PCR reads, TCRdb called clonotypes with MiXCR, one entry per CDR3 protein. This table has under 200,000 distinct CDR3 sequences, approximately 95% appearing once. Sequenced input: CD8+ T cells from PBMCs. Every receptor here comes from a human donor with Susac syndrome.

The chain couples TRBV2 to TRBJ2-3; 8 nucleotides align to TRBD2. The length of the CDR3 is 15 residues. Trimming at V came to 6 bases and at J to 5 bases, leaving 10 bases not matched to a gene. CDR1 and CDR2 (germline): SNHLY, FYNNEI. DNA of the CDR3: TGTGCCAGCAGCGCCGGGACTAGAGTCATAGATACGCAGTATTTT. This gives the protein CASSAGTRVIDTQYF.

This clonotype was detected once. The V and J genes are TRBV6-6 and TRBJ1-2; D is uncertain. V was cut by 0 bases and J by 7 bases, with 12 bases left in between. The CDR3 is 14 amino acids. CDR1 and CDR2 (germline): MNHNY, SVGAGI (reference sequence). The CDR3 reads CASSYSEGSLGYTF. CDR3 sequence (DNA): TGTGCCAGCAGTTACTCTGAGGGATCCCTTGGCTACACCTTC.

V is TRBV11-2 and J is TRBJ1-4, with 7 bases that match TRBD1. V shed 4 bases and J 5 bases; nucleotides not matched to a gene: 4. CDR3 length: 14 residues. Germline values: CDR1 SGHAT, CDR2 FQNNGV. The CDR3 is CASSSRQGNEKLFF. The CDR3 nucleotides read TGTGCCAGCAGCTCCCGACAGGGAAATGAAAAACTGTTTTTT.

The chain is built from TRBV3-1 and TRBJ2-7; D call uncertain. Trimming cost V 4 bases and J 6 bases, with 7 bases left between them. This CDR3 has 11 residues. In germline, CDR1 is LGHDT, CDR2 YNNKEL (reference sequence). CDR3: CASSLTGEQYF. The CDR3 DNA reads as TGTGCCAGCAGCCTTACCGGCGAGCAGTACTTC.

The genes are TRBV29-1 and TRBJ2-7, with D hard to call. The length of the CDR3 is 11 residues. CDR1 SQVTM and CDR2 ANQGSEA come from the germline V gene. V lost 5 bases, J lost 0 bases, and 5 bases lay in between. This CDR3 reads CSVLFSYEQYF. In DNA form, the CDR3 reads TGCAGCGTTCTGTTCTCCTACGAGCAGTACTTC.

The chain is built from TRBV15 and TRBJ1-4, with D unresolved. CDR3 length: 15 residues. Germline assignment: CDR1 LNHNV and CDR2 YYDKDF (reference sequence). The ends were cut back, 1 base at V and 7 bases at J, with 13 bases in the middle. The CDR3 DNA reads as TGTGCCACCAGCAGAGTTAGAGGGAAATCTGAAAAACTGTTTTTT. Amino acids: CATSRVRGKSEKLFF.

The chain employs TRBV20-1 and TRBJ2-1, with TRBD2 matching 9 bases. J was trimmed by 5 bases and V by 6 bases; bases with no gene match: 11. Germline-derived CDR1 and CDR2 are DFQATT and SNEGSKA (reference sequence). The CDR3 is 15 amino acids. Here the CDR3 DNA reads TGCAGTGCCCACAGCCCTAGCGGGGTGAACAATGAGCAGTTCTTC. It translates to CSAHSPSGVNNEQFF.

This clonotype was observed once. The chain carries TRBV12-3 or TRBV12-4 and TRBJ2-1, with 7 bases aligning to TRBD2. V lost 9 bases and J lost 10; bases outside the gene matches: 9. CDR3 length equals 12 residues. The DNA of the CDR3 is TGTGCCAGTTGTATTGGGGGAGGGGAGCAGTTCTTC. Translated: CASCIGGGEQFF.

The V call is TRBV7-2, the J call TRBJ1-5, with TRBD1 as a possible D gene (5 bases). The CDR3 runs 13 residues. Germline CDR1 reads SGHTA; CDR2 reads FQGNSA. Trimming cost V 5 bases and J 5 bases, with 10 bases left between them. The CDR3 region is CASSRGPDQPQHF. Written as DNA, the CDR3 is TGTGCCAGCAGCAGGGGACCTGATCAGCCCCAGCATTTT.